This T cell receptor (beta chain) is from a study of regulatory T cells in long-lasting Graves disease. General study findings and limits: Persistent Graves' patients showed less TCR diversity than newly diagnosed ones.

Unmatched junction bases numbered 19, after V lost 9 bases and J lost 5 bases. The CDR3 has 17 residues. Germline V gene sequence: CDR1 SGHRS, CDR2 YFSETQ. According to the study, TCR beta libraries were built with iRepertoire HTBI primers and CDR3-region Arm-PCR. TCRdb used MiXCR to reprocess the multiplex PCR reads, holding one entry per CDR3 protein. Found here are 400,000 or so distinct CDR3 sequences, about 25% of them singletons; the top ten hold around 26%. About this clonotype: No antigen is known for it.

The time point was: persistent/refractory GD, antithyroid drugs over 5 years with positive TRAb. RNA from PBMCs was the source of the TCR library. The sample in question was peripheral blood mononuclear cells (PBMCs), obtained when the disease was refractory, from a patient treated with antithyroid drugs. The chain employs TRBV5-1 and TRBJ2-2; TRBD1 agrees at 7 bases. The receptor's source is a female donor with Graves disease. The CDR3 sequence: CATYPGQMIEETGELFF. The CDR3 DNA reads as TGCGCCACCTACCCGGGACAGATGATCGAGGAGACCGGGGAGCTGTTTTTT.